Shown below are 25 T cell receptor beta chains from a single sample sequenced in a study of PD-L1 blockade in urothelial cancer (dated by TCRdb to about 2017). Receptor libraries were prepared by the immunoSEQ multiplex PCR assay. The table was pulled from immuneACCESS by TCRdb, which kept in-frame rearrangements only. Such tables lose some clones; where checked, under half of the loss comes from unresolved V genes, and the rest has no known cause. The sample records 38,000 or so clones, more than 70% of which are singletons. The ten largest clones add up to around 17% of the sample. The material sequenced was PBMCs, taken around atezolizumab (anti-PD-L1) treatment. These receptors were collected from a man in his sixties with urothelial cancer.

This clone was picked up one time. The J gene is TRBJ2-7, the V gene TRBV27, with 10 bases fitting TRBD2. With V trimmed by 7 bases and J by 0 bases, 12 bases remained unmatched. This CDR3 is built from 17 residues. The V gene's germline CDR1 is MNHEY and CDR2 SMNVEV (reference sequence). The CDR3 DNA sequence: TGTGCCAGCACCCCAGGGCTAGCGGGAGTAACCTCCTACGAGCAGTACTTC. This gives the protein CASTPGLAGVTSYEQYF.

V is TRBV30 and J is TRBJ2-3; TRBD1 matches 8 bases. CDR1 and CDR2 (germline): GTSNPN, SVGIG (reference sequence). V dropped 0 bases and J dropped 3; count of bases not matched to a gene: 5. The CDR3 length is 15 residues. The CDR3, as DNA: TGTGCCTGGAGTGTCGCAGGACAGGGAACAGATACGCAGTATTTT. Its translation is CAWSVAGQGTDTQYF.

V usage is TRBV7-2 and J usage is TRBJ2-7; 9 positions match TRBD1. Germline V gene data show CDR1 as SGHTA and CDR2 as FQGNSA. The length of the CDR3 is 16 residues. Losses at the gene ends were 5 bases for V and 3 bases for J; bases not matched to a gene: 11. The DNA of the CDR3 is TGTGCCAGCAGCCCTCTAGGGACAGGGCCTATCTACGAGCAGTACTTC. It translates to CASSPLGTGPIYEQYF. The full variable domain, with the rest looked up from reference TRBV7-2 and TRBJ2-7, is GAGVSQSPSNKVTEKGKDVELRCDPISGHTALYWYRQSLGQGLEFLIYFQGNSAPDKSGLPSDRFSAERTGGSVSTLTIQRTQQEDSAVYLCASSPLGTGPIYEQYFGPGTRLTVT.

The V gene is TRBV10-3, the J gene TRBJ2-7; 8 positions match TRBD1. The CDR3 length is 13 residues. V lost 4 bases to trimming and J lost 5 bases; unmatched junction nucleotides: 4. Germline values: CDR1 ENHRY, CDR2 SYGVKD. The chain's CDR3 is CAISATGAHEQYF. CDR3 bases: TGTGCCATCAGTGCGACAGGGGCCCACGAGCAGTACTTC.

This rearrangement joins TRBV27 to TRBJ1-5; a possible D gene is TRBD1 (5 bases). The germline gives CDR1 MNHEY, CDR2 SMNVEV (reference sequence). The CDR3 totals 14 residues. V gave up 6 bases and J gave up 3 bases, with 12 bases separating them. In DNA form, the CDR3 reads TGTGCCAGCAGAAGCCGGGACTTCAATCAGCCCCAGCATTTT. Its protein product is CASRSRDFNQPQHF.

The table lists this clone with a few counts. The rearrangement joins TRBV2 to TRBJ1-1, with D perhaps matching TRBD1 (5 bases). V shed 7 bases and J shed 1 base, with 10 bases lying between them. Germline assignment: CDR1 SNHLY and CDR2 FYNNEI. The length of the CDR3 is 13 residues. The CDR3 region has the DNA TGTGCCAGCACTTATCAGGGGAACACTGAAGCTTTCTTT. Protein sequence: CASTYQGNTEAFF.

This sequence joins TRBV15 and TRBJ1-4, with D possibly TRBD1 on 5 matching bases. Germline V gene sequence: CDR1 LNHNV, CDR2 YYDKDF (reference sequence). The length of the CDR3 is 16 residues. V was clipped by 0 bases and J by 4 bases, with 12 bases between them. The CDR3 coding sequence is TGTGCCACCAGCAGAGATCTTGGGGGGGTTAATGAAAAACTGTTTTTT. Amino acids: CATSRDLGGVNEKLFF.

The genes are TRBV9 and TRBJ2-5, with D unclear. V was clipped by 0 bases and J by 0 bases, with 9 bases between them. The CDR3 is 15 residues long. CDR1 SGDLS and CDR2 YYNGEE come from the germline V gene. CDR3 residues: CASSVGANNQETQYF. Here the CDR3 DNA reads TGTGCCAGCAGCGTAGGGGCTAACAACCAAGAGACCCAGTACTTC.

The rearrangement uses TRBV4-2 and TRBJ1-5, with TRBD1 matching over 7 bases. CDR1 and CDR2 from the germline V gene are LGHNA and YNFKEQ. V lost 4 bases to trimming and J lost 2 bases; unmatched junction nucleotides: 5. The CDR3 has 15 residues. This CDR3 reads CASSPQGTGNQPQHF. The CDR3 DNA sequence: TGTGCCAGCAGCCCGCAGGGGACAGGCAATCAGCCCCAGCATTTT.

The chain combines TRBV10-2 with TRBJ1-1; D remains ambiguous. V lost 3 bases, J lost 4 bases, and 9 bases lay in between. The CDR3 has 13 residues. In germline, CDR1 is WSHSY, CDR2 SAAADI. This CDR3 is CASSDTRSTEAFF. CDR3 DNA sequence: TGCGCCAGCAGTGACACGAGAAGCACTGAAGCTTTCTTT.

This clone was seen more than once but under ten times. The V gene is TRBV5-1, the J gene TRBJ2-1; tentative D call: TRBD2 (7 bases). Germline CDR1 and CDR2: SGHRS and YFSETQ. V lost 8 bases, J lost 2 bases, and 14 bases lay in between. CDR3 length equals 14 residues. Here the CDR3 DNA reads TGCGCCAGTGGCCCGGGGGGCCCCTACAATGAGCAGTTCTTC. Translating gives CASGPGGPYNEQFF.

This chain uses TRBV21-1 with TRBJ2-5; TRBD1 is the table's D call and was not checked against the DNA. TRBV21-1 is labeled a pseudogene. This CDR3 has 14 residues. CDR3 in amino acids: CASSKKGQQETQYF. DNA for the CDR3: TGTGCCAGCAGCAAAAAGGGACAGCAAGAGACCCAGTACTTC.

This chain connects TRBV7-9 to TRBJ2-3; TRBD2 agrees at 7 bases. The CDR3 runs 13 residues. Germline-derived CDR1 and CDR2 are SEHNR and FQNEAQ (reference sequence). J lost 4 bases, V lost 6 bases, and 4 bases had no gene match. The CDR3 region has the DNA TGTGCCAGCAGTGAACGGGGGGCAGATACGCAGTATTTT. Encoded protein: CASSERGADTQYF.

This clone was observed a single time. The V gene is TRBV6-5, the J gene TRBJ2-5, with 12 bases that match TRBD2. The junction had 5 bases not matched to a gene; V was cut back by 4 bases and J by 5 bases. CDR3 length: 15 residues. Germline-derived CDR1 and CDR2 are MNHEY and SVGAGI. CDR3 protein: CASSSSGGAGETQYF. The CDR3 DNA sequence: TGTGCCAGCAGTTCTAGCGGGGGGGCCGGGGAGACCCAGTACTTC.

This rearrangement joins TRBV2 to TRBJ1-5, with unresolved D. Trimming took 9 bases from V and 0 from J, leaving 12 bases between them. The V gene's germline CDR1 is SNHLY and CDR2 FYNNEI. The length of the CDR3 is 14 residues. CDR3 coding DNA: TGTGCCAGTCGGGAAGGACCTAGCAATCAGCCCCAGCATTTT. Its translation: CASREGPSNQPQHF. Based on the CDR3 plus reference TRBV2 and TRBJ1-5, the full variable domain is EPEVTQTPSHQVTQMGQEVILRCVPISNHLYFYWYRQILGQKVEFLVSFYNNEISEKSEIFDDQFSVERPDGSNFTLKIRSTKLEDSAMYFCASREGPSNQPQHFGDGTRLSIL.

CDR3 residues: CASSPRQGTEAFF. The CDR3 DNA follows: TGCGCCAGCAGCCCACGACAGGGCACTGAAGCTTTCTTT. The V call is TRBV5-1, the J call TRBJ1-1; 7 nucleotides agree with TRBD1. This CDR3 has 13 residues. The V and J ends lost 4 bases and 4 bases, in that order; junction bases with no gene match: 4. Germline V gene lookup returns CDR1 SGHRS and CDR2 YFSETQ. The entire variable domain, with the rest obtained from reference TRBV5-1 and TRBJ1-1, is as follows: KAGVTQTPRYLIKTRGQQVTLSCSPISGHRSVSWYQQTPGQGLQFLFEYFSETQRNKGNFPGRFSGRQFSNSRSEMNVSTLELGDSALYLCASSPRQGTEAFFGQGTRLTVV.

This chain links TRBV18 with TRBJ2-3; 11 nucleotides agree with TRBD2. V dropped 3 bases and J dropped 4; count of bases not matched to a gene: 6. The CDR3 consists of 16 residues. Per the germline V gene, CDR1 is KGHSH and CDR2 is LQKENI. CDR3 in amino acids: CASSPTGLAVSDTQYF. CDR3 sequence (DNA): TGTGCCAGCTCACCGACGGGACTAGCGGTTTCAGATACGCAGTATTTT. Full variable domain (remainder filled in from reference TRBV18 and TRBJ2-3): NAGVMQNPRHLVRRRGQEARLRCSPMKGHSHVYWYRQLPEEGLKFMVYLQKENIIDESGMPKERFSAEFPKEGPSILRIQQVVRGDSAAYFCASSPTGLAVSDTQYFGPGTRLTVL.

The rearrangement joins TRBV5-4 to TRBJ2-5; D is uncertain. The germline V and J ends were trimmed by 4 bases and 0 bases, with 4 bases remaining between them. CDR1 is SGHNT and CDR2 is YYREEE in the germline V gene (reference sequence). The CDR3 extends over 12 amino acids. The CDR3 region has the DNA TGTGCCAGCAGCATAGACCAAGAGACCCAGTACTTC. The encoded protein is CASSIDQETQYF.

This clone was counted a few times. V is TRBV29-1 and J is TRBJ2-7; 8 nucleotides align to TRBD1. The V and J ends lost 1 base and 3 bases, in that order; junction bases with no gene match: 20. The CDR3 spans 19 residues. CDR1 SQVTM and CDR2 ANQGSEA come from the germline V gene. The CDR3 loop reads CSVEGHRGTRRGIVYEQYF. In DNA form, the CDR3 reads TGCAGCGTTGAAGGTCACAGGGGGACCAGGCGGGGTATAGTCTACGAGCAGTACTTC.

The V gene is TRBV7-9, the J gene TRBJ1-1, with 7 bases matching TRBD1. In germline, CDR1 is SEHNR, CDR2 FQNEAQ (reference sequence). This CDR3 is 13 amino acids long. The chain's CDR3 is CTFADRKTHEAFF. The CDR3 DNA reads as TGTACCTTCGCGGACAGGAAAACCCATGAAGCTTTCTTT. The whole variable domain, remainder taken from reference TRBV7-9 and TRBJ1-1, is DTGVSQNPRHKITKRGQNVTFRCDPISEHNRLYWYRQTLGQGPEFLTYFQNEAQLEKSRLLSDRFSAERPKGSFSTLEIQRTEQGDSAMYLCTFADRKTHEAFFGQGTRLTVV.

The CDR3 reads CASSGTGATEAFF. CDR3 DNA: TGTGCCAGCAGTGGGACAGGGGCCACTGAAGCTTTCTTT. This rearrangement joins TRBV6-1 to TRBJ1-1; 9 positions match TRBD1. J was trimmed by 4 bases and V by 4 bases; bases with no gene match: 1. Germline CDR1 reads MNHNS; CDR2 reads SASEGT. The CDR3 covers 13 residues.

The chain couples TRBV10-3 to TRBJ2-3; 8 positions match TRBD1. This CDR3 spans 13 amino acids. From germline, CDR1 is ENHRY and CDR2 SYGVKD. J gave up 2 bases and V 11 bases, and 6 bases lay outside the gene matches. In DNA form, the CDR3 reads TGTGCCGCCCGGACAGGGCCCACAGATACGCAGTATTTT. It specifies CAARTGPTDTQYF.

Note on this clone: Other DNA sequences in this specimen translate into the identical CDR3. The chain has TRBV7-2 and TRBJ2-7; 11 nucleotides line up with TRBD2. The CDR3 is made up of 15 amino acids. V shed 0 bases, J shed 3 bases, and the junction held 1 base outside the gene matches. Germline-derived CDR1 and CDR2 are SGHTA and FQGNSA. Here the CDR3 DNA reads TGTGCCAGCAGCTTAGCGGGGACTAGCGGCTACGAGCAGTACTTC. Translated, it gives CASSLAGTSGYEQYF.

The chain recombines TRBV14 with TRBJ2-1, with 10 positions matching TRBD1. The CDR3 spans 14 residues. Losses at the gene ends were 8 bases for V and 3 bases for J; bases not matched to a gene: 4. Germline V CDR1 and CDR2: SGHDN, FVKESK. The CDR3 sequence is CASRDRGFYNEQFF. The CDR3, as DNA: TGTGCCAGCCGGGACAGGGGCTTCTACAATGAGCAGTTCTTC.

V and J are TRBV5-1 and TRBJ2-2; a weak D match, TRBD1 (5 bases). V dropped 4 bases and J dropped 1 base, with 14 bases sitting between them. The CDR3 is 16 amino acids. CDR1 is SGHRS and CDR2 is YFSETQ in the germline V gene. CDR3 protein: CASSGREIRNTGELFF. CDR3 DNA: TGCGCCAGCAGCGGCAGGGAAATAAGGAACACCGGGGAGCTGTTTTTT.